This entry describes one T cell receptor (beta chain). Profiled with immunoSEQ multiplex PCR; TCRdb holds only in-frame clones, not every one. The table shows under 95,000 clones, with roughly 85% occurring only once. This specimen belongs to a study of blood T cell repertoires in COVID-19. Study-level information: The United States, Italy and Spain supplied acute and convalescent COVID-19 samples.

The clonotype originates from a man aged 50 to 59 with COVID-19, enrolled during active disease. Sequences were obtained from peripheral blood.

CDR3 loop: CASSLNPGTGNTIYF. For the CDR3, the DNA is TGTGCCAGCAGCTTGAACCCCGGGACTGGAAACACCATATATTTT. This chain uses TRBV5-8 with TRBJ1-3; no definite D call. The CDR3 length is 15 residues. The germline V gene has CDR1 SGHTS and CDR2 YDEGEE. V gave up 1 base and J gave up 2 bases, with 10 bases separating them.